This T cell receptor beta chain was recorded in a study of cytomegalovirus exposure and HLA in healthy donors. This clone was seen a single time. The PCR ran on 60 Vbeta and 13 Jbeta primers. Some clones are missing from TCRdb's copy, which holds only in-frame ones; the method was immunoSEQ multiplex PCR. The table lists 150,000 to 250,000 clones, around 76% of them singletons, with less than 2% in the top ten. This CDR3 contains 14 residues. V lost 7 bases and J lost 4, with 14 bases in between. The V gene's germline CDR1 is LNHDA and CDR2 SQIVND (reference sequence). Material: PBMCs. V usage is TRBV19 and J usage is TRBJ2-4; possibly TRBD2 for D (7 bases). This TCR was sampled from a man under 40 in good health and CMV-seronegative. The CDR3 region has the DNA TGTGCCAGTATAGGGGGGGAGTGGAAAAACATTCAGTACTTC. Its protein is CASIGGEWKNIQYF.